The TCR beta chain under discussion was sequenced for a study of metastatic and nonmetastatic thyroid tumors. On the study more broadly: Repertoires of blood and of tissue (tumor or nodule) from malignant and benign thyroid patients were compared.

Before thyroid surgery, none of the patients had received any treatment. For this clone: The antigen remains undetermined. The junction shows a germline mismatch at one end, possibly a read error.

Germline V gene sequence: CDR1 SGHRS, CDR2 YFSETQ. CDR3 length: 16 residues. Whole-study results and caveats: Across blood and tumor, TCR beta diversity in malignant thyroid tumors was reportedly significantly higher than in benign nodules.

Per the study methods: To classify distant metastasis in papillary thyroid cancer, a model was built from CDR3 differences across clinicopathological groups. TCRdb reassembled clones from the PCR reads with MiXCR. The V and J calls come from TCRdb's annotation, not from the publication. The sample has 35,000 to 50,000 clones, around 28% seen once. This TCR was recovered from a male donor with papillary thyroid cancer or a benign thyroid nodule (not recorded which). Some clones in this sample may be carry-over from other donors' samples. This chain uses TRBV5-1 with TRBJ2-6, with TRBD1 matching 7 bases. Input material: blood. The CDR3 reads CATSTSQGPWAHVLTF. The CDR3 nucleotides are TGCGCCACCAGCACTTCACAGGGGCCTTGGGCCCACGTCCTGACTTTC.